The 21 T cell receptor beta chains below come from one sample, sequenced in a study of blood T cells in healthy people across ages. Together with a sample-barcoded 5' primer, a J-beta primer mix was included in a second PCR lasting about 6 to 12 cycles. TCRdb analysed the 5' RACE reads with MiXCR anew, one entry per CDR3 protein. The sample holds 1.5 million to 1.9 million distinct CDR3 sequences; approximately 43% are singletons and the top ten take 4%. Sample: blood. The receptor set was obtained from a woman aged 18-35 years in good health.

The chain combines TRBV10-1 with TRBJ1-2; D uncertain. V gave up 0 bases and J gave up 5 bases, with 16 bases separating them. From germline, CDR1 is WNHNN and CDR2 SYGVQD (reference sequence). There are 16 residues in the CDR3. The CDR3 DNA follows: TGCGCCAGCAGTGAGTCGATCGGGTCCGGGGTATATGGCTACACCTTC. This translates into CASSESIGSGVYGYTF.

There are many counts of this clonotype. The CDR3 DNA reads TGTGCCAGCAGTTTATCTGCTCCCTACGAGCAGTACTTC. It is translated as CASSLSAPYEQYF. The chain recombines TRBV27 with TRBJ2-7; no firm D call. The V gene lost 0 bases and the J gene lost 2 bases, with 5 bases spanning the gap. Per the germline V gene, CDR1 is MNHEY and CDR2 is SMNVEV (reference sequence). The CDR3 covers 13 residues.

This clonotype was seen more than once but under ten times. The chain joins TRBV2 to TRBJ2-1; no clear D. Trimming left V 4 bases short and J 9 bases short, with 10 bases between. The CDR3 spans 12 residues. Germline V CDR1 and CDR2: SNHLY, FYNNEI. In DNA, the CDR3 is TGTGCCAGCAGTGCGCCCCTCGGTGAGCAGTTCTTC. Translating gives CASSAPLGEQFF.

The rearrangement links TRBV20-1 to TRBJ1-4; D unclear. The CDR3 covers 13 residues. Germline-derived CDR1 and CDR2 are DFQATT and SNEGSKA (reference sequence). V lost 5 bases, J lost 0 bases, and 7 bases lay in between. CDR3 sequence (DNA): TGCAGTGCTGGAATTTCAACTAATGAAAAACTGTTTTTT. Translating it yields CSAGISTNEKLFF.

There are a few counts of this clonotype. DNA for the CDR3: TGCAGCGTCCACCCGGGGAACACCGGGGAGCTGTTTTTT. Encoded protein: CSVHPGNTGELFF. V is TRBV29-1 and J is TRBJ2-2; D not certain. CDR1 and CDR2 (germline): SQVTM, ANQGSEA. Trimming removed 6 bases from V and 1 base from J, with 9 bases in between. The CDR3 is made up of 13 amino acids.

Details on this clonotype: Mismatch with germline at one junction end may stem from a read error. The chain is built from TRBV7-2 and TRBJ1-6; 7 bases fit TRBD1. The germline gives CDR1 SGHTA, CDR2 FQGNSA. The length of the CDR3 is 14 residues. The CDR3 DNA sequence: TGTGCCAGTAGCTCGTTACAGGGGACATGGGCCCTCCACTTT. It specifies CASSSLQGTWALHF. Based on the CDR3 plus reference TRBV7-2 and TRBJ1-6, the full variable domain is GAGVSQSPSNKVTEKGKDVELRCDPISGHTALYWYRQSLGQGLEFLIYFQGNSAPDKSGLPSDRFSAERTGGSVSTLTIQRTQQEDSAVYLCASSSLQGTWALHFGNGTRLTVT.

The chain joins TRBV12-3 or TRBV12-4 to TRBJ1-3; D unclear. V lost 7 bases, J lost 4 bases, and 8 bases lay in between. The CDR3 sequence is 12 residues long. The CDR3, as DNA: TGTGCCAGCACCTTTAGCGGAAACACCATATATTTT. Amino acid sequence: CASTFSGNTIYF.

J is TRBJ1-2 and V is TRBV7-2; D is possibly TRBD1 (5 bases). Per germline, CDR1 SGHTA and CDR2 FQGNSA. V lost 5 bases and J 8 bases, leaving 18 bases between the germline ends. This CDR3 contains 14 residues. The CDR3 reads CASSQTAGPGGYTF. The CDR3 coding sequence is TGTGCCAGCAGCCAAACAGCGGGGCCAGGGGGCTACACCTTC.

The rearrangement uses TRBV20-1 and TRBJ2-1, with TRBD2 matching over 9 bases. V lost 2 bases to trimming and J lost 4 bases; unmatched junction nucleotides: 12. The V gene's germline CDR1 is DFQATT and CDR2 SNEGSKA (reference sequence). The CDR3 runs to 17 residues. CDR3 bases: TGCAGTGCTAGAATCTCTATAGCGGGAGCCGGGTACAATGAGCAGTTCTTC. Protein: CSARISIAGAGYNEQFF.

The gene calls are TRBV6-1 and TRBJ1-6, with D unresolved. This CDR3 is 16 amino acids long. Germline lookup yields CDR1 MNHNS and CDR2 SASEGT. Trimming removed 1 base at V and 6 bases at J, with 13 bases between. The CDR3, as DNA: TGTGCCAGCAGTGAAGAAGGAGGCAGCGGTAATTCACCCCTCCACTTT. It yields the protein CASSEEGGSGNSPLHF.

The chain carries TRBV7-2 and TRBJ2-3; 14 positions match TRBD2. Trimming took 3 bases from V and 5 from J; bases not matched to a gene: 4. The germline V gene encodes CDR1 SGHTA and CDR2 FQGNSA. The CDR3 is made up of 16 amino acids. The DNA of the CDR3 is TGTGCCAGCAGCTTGACTAGCGGGGGGGCCAAAGATACGCAGTATTTT. Its protein is CASSLTSGGAKDTQYF.

This clonotype was seen once. The chain has TRBV6-5 and TRBJ2-1, with 7 nucleotides matching TRBD2. V lost 2 bases and J lost 5; bases outside the gene matches: 6. Per the germline V gene, CDR1 is MNHEY and CDR2 is SVGAGI. This CDR3 comprises 15 residues. The CDR3 here is CASSYGSGVHNEQFF. The CDR3, as DNA: TGTGCCAGCAGTTACGGGAGCGGGGTCCACAATGAGCAGTTCTTC.

This clonotype was seen only a few times. This chain uses TRBV28 with TRBJ2-3, with D possibly TRBD1 on 5 matching bases. V was clipped by 6 bases and J by 3 bases, with 25 bases between them. Per the germline V gene, CDR1 is MDHEN and CDR2 is SYDVKM. The CDR3 length is 18 residues. This CDR3 reads CASSPLQGPKPITDTQYF. CDR3 bases: TGTGCCAGCAGCCCCCTGCAGGGTCCGAAACCTATAACAGATACGCAGTATTTT.

Notes on this clonotype: The junction does not match germline at one end; this may be a read error. The CDR3 reads CACSLSGAGSPPHF. The CDR3 DNA reads as TGTGCCTGCAGTTTATCTGGTGCGGGCTCACCCCCCCACTTT. This sequence joins TRBV27 and TRBJ1-6; D remains unclear. Germline V gene lookup returns CDR1 MNHEY and CDR2 SMNVEV (reference sequence). The CDR3 is made up of 14 amino acids.

There are a few counts of this clonotype. J is TRBJ2-7 and V is TRBV5-5; D is unresolved. This CDR3 region has 15 residues. Per the germline V gene, CDR1 is SGHKS and CDR2 is YYEKEE (reference sequence). V lost 1 base and J 0 bases, leaving 11 bases between the germline ends. The CDR3: CASSLILRNSYEQYF. The CDR3 DNA is TGTGCCAGCAGCTTGATCCTGCGAAACTCCTACGAGCAGTACTTC.

In its sample, this clonotype was seen a few times. The V and J genes are TRBV20-1 and TRBJ1-5, with TRBD1 as a possible D gene (5 bases). The CDR3 is made up of 15 amino acids. Germline CDR1 and CDR2: DFQATT and SNEGSKA (reference sequence). V lost 1 base to trimming and J lost 2 bases, with 12 bases between them. CDR3 residues: CSARGVGDRNQPQHF. Written as DNA, the CDR3 is TGCAGTGCTAGAGGGGTGGGGGACCGCAATCAGCCCCAGCATTTT.

This clonotype has a count of ten or more. The chain combines TRBV2 with TRBJ2-5; D remains unclear. Between the trimmed V and J ends, which lost 3 bases and 2 bases, there was a span of 7 bases. Germline CDR1 is SNHLY and CDR2 is FYNNEI. The CDR3 sequence is 13 residues long. The CDR3 sequence is CASSEYRQETQYF. DNA of the CDR3: TGTGCCAGCAGTGAGTACAGACAAGAGACCCAGTACTTC.

This sequence joins TRBV12-3 or TRBV12-4 and TRBJ1-4, with a tentative D call TRBD1 (5 bases). With 3 bases removed from V and 2 bases from J, the gap between germline ends came to 10 bases. This CDR3 is built from 15 residues. The CDR3 DNA is TGTGCCAGCAGTTTGGCCAGGGTCACTAATGAAAAACTGTTTTTT. Encoded protein: CASSLARVTNEKLFF.

This chain connects TRBV3-1 to TRBJ2-7, with TRBD2 as a possible D gene (6 bases). The CDR3 totals 13 residues. In germline, CDR1 is LGHDT, CDR2 YNNKEL (reference sequence). V was shortened by 3 bases and J by 4 bases, with 10 bases between the two germline ends. The CDR3 sequence: CASSHTGRYEQYF. The CDR3 DNA is TGTGCCAGCAGCCATACGGGGAGGTACGAGCAGTACTTC.

This clonotype has just a few counts. The chain uses TRBV20-1 and TRBJ2-7, with D maybe TRBD1 (6 bases). The CDR3 runs 14 residues. Germline V gene data show CDR1 as DFQATT and CDR2 as SNEGSKA (reference sequence). The V and J ends lost 1 base and 1 base respectively, with 11 bases between them. The CDR3 protein is CSARGTAISYEQYF. CDR3 nucleotides: TGCAGTGCTAGAGGGACAGCGATTTCCTACGAGCAGTACTTC.

This clonotype was seen a few times. CDR3 sequence (DNA): TGTGCCAGCAGCTTACCCGCAAACGAAGCTTTCTTT. It yields the protein CASSLPANEAFF. V gene TRBV7-9 combines with J gene TRBJ1-1; no definite D call. Trimming stripped 2 bases from V and 8 bases from J, with 9 bases between. Per the germline V gene, CDR1 is SEHNR and CDR2 is FQNEAQ (reference sequence). The CDR3 is 12 amino acids.